This TCR beta chain was recorded in a study of human T cells and chemical hapten exposure. V was trimmed by 5 bases and J by 4 bases, leaving 16 bases between them. The CDR3 totals 16 residues. Germline V CDR1 and CDR2: KGHDR, SFDVKD. Each CDR3 protein gets one entry after TCRdb re-called the RACE reads with MiXCR. Found here are under 130,000 distinct CDR3 sequences, less than 35% of them singletons; the top ten hold about 2.9%. Time point denoted: patch test 3, about 24 weeks after DPC sensitization. Treatment here: therapeutic diphenylcyclopropenone sensitization with weekly scalp DPC. The sequence came from a man aged 40-55 years with alopecia areata. Some clones in this sample may be carry-over from other donors' samples. The material was whole blood, obtained in connection with sensitization to the hapten diphenylcyclopropenone (DPC). The J gene is TRBJ2-2, the V gene TRBV24-1, with D perhaps matching TRBD1 (6 bases). The CDR3: CATSVQTGVSTGELFF. The DNA of the CDR3 is TGTGCCACCAGTGTCCAGACAGGAGTAAGCACCGGGGAGCTGTTTTTT.